Given below is one T cell receptor beta chain in context. What it recognizes is unknown. TCR beta CDR3 region amplification was performed from RNA transcripts. Carried out on the TCR CDR3, a first-round RT-PCR used the HTBI primer set. MiXCR, applied by TCRdb to the multiplex PCR reads, yields one record per CDR3 protein. The table shows 300,000 to 450,000 distinct CDR3 sequences, with 15% to 20% occurring only once. The study included ophthalmopathy patients with Clinical Activity Score at least 3, NOSPECS grade at least 4 and duration under 3 months. Patients were excluded because of uncontrolled infection, other autoimmune disease, pregnancy or lactation. Each diagnosis drew on symptoms, thyroxine, TRAb, thyroid ultrasound and orbital computed tomography findings. This sample is drawn from a study of T cells in Graves' hyperthyroidism and ophthalmopathy. Study-wide results and caveats: Most thyroid clonotypes with frequency above 0.001 were detected in blood.

V was pared by 10 bases and J by 2 bases, with 13 bases of the junction left unmatched. The germline V gene encodes CDR1 SGDLS and CDR2 YYNGEE. CDR3 length: 16 residues. The V call is TRBV9, the J call TRBJ2-2; 8 nucleotides agree with TRBD2. This clonotype was sampled from a woman aged 35 to 49 with Graves' ophthalmopathy. The sample comprised blood. CDR3 sequence: CAGAGGPGTNTGELFF. The CDR3 coding sequence is TGTGCCGGGGCGGGAGGACCGGGGACAAACACCGGGGAGCTGTTTTTT. Drawing the rest from reference TRBV9 and TRBJ2-2, the complete variable domain is DSGVTQTPKHLITATGQRVTLRCSPRSGDLSVYWYQQSLDQGLQFLIQYYNGEERAKGNILERFSAQQFPDLHSELNLSSLELGDSALYFCAGAGGPGTNTGELFFGEGSRLTVL.